This T cell receptor beta chain was observed in a study of blood T cell repertoires in COVID-19 (dated by TCRdb to about 2020). Background for the entire study: Samples covering the acute and convalescent phases of COVID-19 were provided by collaborators in the United States, Italy and Spain. The material from the prospective study consisted of cDNA or gDNA derived from T cells, B-cell-depleted T cells, or PBMCs. The dataset comprised deeply sampled blood TCRbeta repertoires from subjects exposed to, actively infected with, or recovered from COVID-19. The repertoires were released in a freely available public database intended as a resource for research on the immune response to SARS-CoV-2. The samples were drawn from two sources: the first 160 participants of the ongoing ImmuneRACE study, and fewer than 1,500 subjects contributed by 6 global collaborators. Nearly every sample came with metadata listing a de-identified subject ID, COVID-19 status, age in years and sex. Where available, HLA class I and class II types were taken from metadata supplied by the sample provider and were not determined by assay-based typing. Here is what the overall study found, with its caveats: The quantity of clinical and demographic metadata differed by source and by participant and was supplied without curation.

Regarding this clone: Its antigen is unknown. No base-level quality is on record; no much larger clone is a single base apart.

The collaborating institutions used their own protocols to collect whole blood in K2EDTA tubes. Collaborator samples were shipped for TCRbeta analysis as frozen whole blood, isolated PBMCs, or DNA extracted from either sample type. The cysteine opens and the phenylalanine closes a CDR3 of 14 amino acids. Left in the record is the CDR3 DNA by itself, 42 bases read in frame from the first base. The germline V gene gives CDR1 as SNHLY and CDR2 as FYNNEI. The V end gives up 5 bases and the J end 9 bases, leaving 10 bases in the junction not matched to a gene. TCRbeta CDR3 regions were amplified from genomic DNA using the immunoSEQ Assay, a bias-controlled multiplex PCR. The published analysis was carried out like this. The number of nucleated cells in each sample was estimated from the amplification of reference gene primers within the assay. Sequence reads were collapsed and filtered to measure the absolute abundance of every unique TCRbeta CDR3 rearrangement. Productive Simpson clonality was computed per sample as the square root of Simpson's diversity index over productive rearrangements. The clones in this table, taken by TCRdb from immuneACCESS, are in-frame only. Not every clone is retained; where verified, under half of the shortfall comes from an unresolved V gene, and the cause of the rest is unknown. From that table come the V and J calls and clone size; the DNA was used to work out D and trimming. The table for this sample lists some 120,000 clones; about 88% of them were counted only once. The ten most abundant clones make up more than 0.9% of the sample.

The sequence links TRBV2 to TRBJ1-2; 9 central bases correspond to TRBD1. The sequencing input was peripheral blood. This TCR was sampled from a woman older than 75 with acute or convalescent COVID-19. CDR3 sequence: CASSYEQGAIRYTF. The nucleotide sequence is given as TGTGCCAGCAGTTACGAACAGGGGGCGATACGCTACACCTTC.